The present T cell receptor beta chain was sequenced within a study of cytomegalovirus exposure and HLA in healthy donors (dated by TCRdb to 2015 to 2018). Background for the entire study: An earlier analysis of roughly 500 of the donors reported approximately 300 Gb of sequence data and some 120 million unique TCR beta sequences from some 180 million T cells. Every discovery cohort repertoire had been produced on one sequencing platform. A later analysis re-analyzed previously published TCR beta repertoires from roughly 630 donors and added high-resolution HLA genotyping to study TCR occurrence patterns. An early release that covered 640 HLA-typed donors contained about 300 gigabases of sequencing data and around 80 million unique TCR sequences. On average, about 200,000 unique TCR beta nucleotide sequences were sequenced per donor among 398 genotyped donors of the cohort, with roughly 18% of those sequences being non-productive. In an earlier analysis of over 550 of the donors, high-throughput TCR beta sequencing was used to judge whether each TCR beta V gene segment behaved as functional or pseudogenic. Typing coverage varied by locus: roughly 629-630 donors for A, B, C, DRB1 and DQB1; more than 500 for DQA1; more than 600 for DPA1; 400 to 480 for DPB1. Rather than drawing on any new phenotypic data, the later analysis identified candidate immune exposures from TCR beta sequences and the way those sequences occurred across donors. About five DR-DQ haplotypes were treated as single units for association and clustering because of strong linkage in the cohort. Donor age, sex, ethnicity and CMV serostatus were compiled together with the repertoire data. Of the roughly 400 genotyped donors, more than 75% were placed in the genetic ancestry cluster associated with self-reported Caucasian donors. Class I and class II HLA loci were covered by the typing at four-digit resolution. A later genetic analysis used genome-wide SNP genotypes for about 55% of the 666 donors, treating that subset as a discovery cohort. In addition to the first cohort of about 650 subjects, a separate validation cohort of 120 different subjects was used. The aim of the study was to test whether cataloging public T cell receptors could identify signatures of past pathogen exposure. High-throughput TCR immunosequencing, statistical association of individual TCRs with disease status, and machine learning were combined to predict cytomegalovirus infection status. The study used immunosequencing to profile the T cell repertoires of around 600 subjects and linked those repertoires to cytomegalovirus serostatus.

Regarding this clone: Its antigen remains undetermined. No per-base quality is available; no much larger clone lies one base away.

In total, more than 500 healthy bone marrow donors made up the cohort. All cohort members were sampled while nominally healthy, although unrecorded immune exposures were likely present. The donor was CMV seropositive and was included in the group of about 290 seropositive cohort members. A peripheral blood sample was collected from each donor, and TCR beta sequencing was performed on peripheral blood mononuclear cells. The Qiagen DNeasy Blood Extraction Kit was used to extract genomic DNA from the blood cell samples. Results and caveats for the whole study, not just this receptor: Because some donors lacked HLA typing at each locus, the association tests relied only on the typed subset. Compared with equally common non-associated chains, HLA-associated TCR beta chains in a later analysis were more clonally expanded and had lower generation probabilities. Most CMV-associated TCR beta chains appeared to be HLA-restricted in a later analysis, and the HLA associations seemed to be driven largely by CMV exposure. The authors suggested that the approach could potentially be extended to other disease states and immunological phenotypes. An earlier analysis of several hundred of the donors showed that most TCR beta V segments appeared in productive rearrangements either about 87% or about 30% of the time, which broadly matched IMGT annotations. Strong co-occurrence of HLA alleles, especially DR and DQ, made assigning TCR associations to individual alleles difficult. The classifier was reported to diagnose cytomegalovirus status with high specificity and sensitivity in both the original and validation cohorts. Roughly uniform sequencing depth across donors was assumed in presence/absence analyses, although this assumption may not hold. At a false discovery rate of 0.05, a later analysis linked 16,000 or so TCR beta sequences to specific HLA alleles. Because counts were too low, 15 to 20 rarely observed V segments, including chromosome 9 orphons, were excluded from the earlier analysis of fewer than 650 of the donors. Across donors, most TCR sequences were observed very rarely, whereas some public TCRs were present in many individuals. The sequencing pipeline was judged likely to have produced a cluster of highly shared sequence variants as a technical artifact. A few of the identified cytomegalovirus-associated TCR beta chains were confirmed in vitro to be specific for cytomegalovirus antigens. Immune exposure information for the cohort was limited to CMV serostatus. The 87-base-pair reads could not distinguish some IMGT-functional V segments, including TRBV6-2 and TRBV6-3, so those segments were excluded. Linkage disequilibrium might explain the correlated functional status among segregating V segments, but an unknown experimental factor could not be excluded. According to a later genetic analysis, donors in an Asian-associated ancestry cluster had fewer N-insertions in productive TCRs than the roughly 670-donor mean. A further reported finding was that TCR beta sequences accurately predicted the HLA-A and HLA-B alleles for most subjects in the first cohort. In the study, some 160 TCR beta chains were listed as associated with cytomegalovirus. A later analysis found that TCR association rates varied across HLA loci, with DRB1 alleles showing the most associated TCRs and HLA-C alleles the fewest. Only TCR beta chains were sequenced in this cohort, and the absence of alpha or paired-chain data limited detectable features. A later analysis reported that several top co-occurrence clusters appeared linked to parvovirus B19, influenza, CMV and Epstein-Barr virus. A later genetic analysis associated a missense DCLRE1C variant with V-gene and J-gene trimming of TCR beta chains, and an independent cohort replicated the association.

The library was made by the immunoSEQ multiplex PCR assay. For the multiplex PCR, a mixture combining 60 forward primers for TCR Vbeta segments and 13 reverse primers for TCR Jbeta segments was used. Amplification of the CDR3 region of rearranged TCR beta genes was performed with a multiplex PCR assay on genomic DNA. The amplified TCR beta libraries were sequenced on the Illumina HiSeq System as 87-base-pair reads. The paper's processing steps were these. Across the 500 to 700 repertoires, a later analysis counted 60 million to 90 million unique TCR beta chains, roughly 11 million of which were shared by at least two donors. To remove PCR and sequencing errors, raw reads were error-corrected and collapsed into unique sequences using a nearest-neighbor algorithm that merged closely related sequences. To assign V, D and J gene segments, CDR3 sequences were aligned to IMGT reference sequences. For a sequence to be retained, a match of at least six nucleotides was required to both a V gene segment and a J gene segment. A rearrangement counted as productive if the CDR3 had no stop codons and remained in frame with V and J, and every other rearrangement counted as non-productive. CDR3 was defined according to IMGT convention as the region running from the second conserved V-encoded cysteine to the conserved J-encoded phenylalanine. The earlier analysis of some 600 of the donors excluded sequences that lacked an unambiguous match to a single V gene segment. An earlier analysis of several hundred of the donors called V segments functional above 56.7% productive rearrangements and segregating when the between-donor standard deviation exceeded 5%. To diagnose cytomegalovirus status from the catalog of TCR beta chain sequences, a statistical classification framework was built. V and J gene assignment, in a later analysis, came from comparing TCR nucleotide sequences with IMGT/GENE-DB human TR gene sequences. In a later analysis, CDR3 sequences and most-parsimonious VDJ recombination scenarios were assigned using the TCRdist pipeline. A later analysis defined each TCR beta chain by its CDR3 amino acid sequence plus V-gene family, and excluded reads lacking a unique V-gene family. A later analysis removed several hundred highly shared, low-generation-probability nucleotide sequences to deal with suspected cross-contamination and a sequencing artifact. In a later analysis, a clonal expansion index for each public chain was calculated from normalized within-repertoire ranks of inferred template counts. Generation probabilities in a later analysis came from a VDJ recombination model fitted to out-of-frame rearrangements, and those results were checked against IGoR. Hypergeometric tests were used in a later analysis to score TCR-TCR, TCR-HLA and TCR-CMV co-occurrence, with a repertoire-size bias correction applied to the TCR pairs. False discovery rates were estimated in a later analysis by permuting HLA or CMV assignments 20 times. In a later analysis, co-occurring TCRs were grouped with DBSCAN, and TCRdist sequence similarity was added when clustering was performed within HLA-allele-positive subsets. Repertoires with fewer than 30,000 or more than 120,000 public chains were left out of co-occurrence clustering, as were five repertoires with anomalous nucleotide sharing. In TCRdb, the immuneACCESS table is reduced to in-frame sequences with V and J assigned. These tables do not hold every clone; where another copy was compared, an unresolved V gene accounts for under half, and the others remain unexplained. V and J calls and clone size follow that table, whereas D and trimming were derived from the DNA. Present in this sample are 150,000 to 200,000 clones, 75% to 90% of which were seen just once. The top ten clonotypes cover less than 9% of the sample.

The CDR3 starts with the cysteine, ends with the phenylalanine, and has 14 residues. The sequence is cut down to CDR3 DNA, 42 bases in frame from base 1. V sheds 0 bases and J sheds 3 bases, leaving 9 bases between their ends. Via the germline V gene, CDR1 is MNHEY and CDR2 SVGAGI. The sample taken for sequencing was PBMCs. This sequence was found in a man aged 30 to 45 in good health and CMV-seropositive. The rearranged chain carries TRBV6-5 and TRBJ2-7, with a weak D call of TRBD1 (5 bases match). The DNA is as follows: TGTGCCAGCAGTTACTCGCAGGGTATCTACGAGCAGTACTTC. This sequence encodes CASSYSQGIYEQYF.